Each of the 2 T cell receptor beta chains below was sequenced from the same sample in a study of T cells after posttransplantation cyclophosphamide. Only in-frame clones appear in the TCRdb table, and some are missing; sequencing was by immunoSEQ multiplex PCR. The table has some 13,000 clones, over 80% seen once. The sequencing sample was made of memory CD4+ T cells sorted from PBMCs. These receptors were obtained from a man aged 45-60 years in good health, CMV-negative, and a related stem cell transplant donor.

J is TRBJ2-5 and V is TRBV7-9; a weak D match, TRBD1 (6 bases). The CDR3 runs 16 residues. V was shortened by 3 bases and J by 2 bases, with 16 bases between the two germline ends. CDR1 and CDR2 (germline): SEHNR, FQNEAQ (reference sequence). The CDR3: CASSFPDWQGQETQYF. CDR3 bases: TGTGCCAGCAGCTTTCCGGACTGGCAGGGGCAAGAGACCCAGTACTTC.

This chain links TRBV9 with TRBJ2-1, with 12 bases fitting TRBD2. V shed 0 bases and J 6 bases; nucleotides not matched to a gene: 16. Germline CDR1 is SGDLS and CDR2 is YYNGEE. The CDR3 is 20 amino acids. In nucleotides, the CDR3 is TGTGCCAGCAGCGTAGTAGGTGCGAGCACTAGCGGGGGGAAGGTCAATGAGCAGTTCTTC. Its protein product is CASSVVGASTSGGKVNEQFF.